This TCR beta chain was retrieved from a study of T cells after yellow fever vaccination. Between the trimmed V and J ends, which lost 4 bases and 2 bases, there was a span of 14 bases. This CDR3 is built from 16 residues. CDR1 and CDR2 from the germline V gene are MNHEY and SMNVEV (reference sequence). TCRdb fed the 5' RACE reads into MiXCR, producing one record per CDR3 protein. The sample yields about 85,000 distinct CDR3 sequences, about an eighth seen once. The material was CD8+ T cells not binding an NS4B(214-222) dextramer, sorted from PBMCs, obtained approximately 22 days after the first yellow fever vaccination. The chain uses TRBV27 and TRBJ1-4; D possibly corresponds to TRBD1 (5 bases). The sequence came from a man aged 18 to 30 who received the YFV17D yellow fever vaccine. The CDR3, as DNA: TGTGCCAGCAGTTCGGGAAGGGGTAGGACTAATGAAAAACTGTTTTTT. Translating it yields CASSSGRGRTNEKLFF.